The 2 T cell receptor beta chains reported below all come from one sample, sequenced in a study of cytomegalovirus exposure and HLA in healthy donors. This PCR relied on a set of 60 Vbeta primers and 13 Jbeta primers. Profiling relied on immunoSEQ multiplex PCR, and the TCRdb table lists in-frame clones only, not all of them. This table has about 150,000 clones, about 80% appearing once. Sequencing was done on a sample of PBMCs. The receptor source for this set is a man aged 25-45 years in good health and CMV-seropositive.

V gene TRBV29-1 combines with J gene TRBJ1-2, with a possible D match to TRBD1 (6 bases). Trimming pared 3 bases from V and 7 bases from J, leaving 15 bases between. This CDR3 is 13 amino acids long. Germline lookup yields CDR1 SQVTM and CDR2 ANQGSEA. DNA for the CDR3: TGCAGCGTTGAGGCAACAGGGACGGGTGGCTACACCTTC. Translated: CSVEATGTGGYTF. Full variable domain (remainder filled in from reference TRBV29-1 and TRBJ1-2): SAVISQKPSRDICQRGTSLTIQCQVDSQVTMMFWYRQQPGQSLTLIATANQGSEATYESGFVIDKFPISRPNLTFSTLTVSNMSPEDSSIYLCSVEATGTGGYTFGSGTRLTVV.

The chain links TRBV5-1 to TRBJ2-5; 7 bases are shared with TRBD2. The J call may be in error: the DNA end matches TRBJ2-7 better. The CDR3 loop spans 15 amino acids. CDR1 is SGHRS and CDR2 is YFSETQ in the germline V gene. The CDR3 DNA reads TGCGCCAGCAGCTTGGTGGACGGGAGGCTCGGCGAGCAGTACTTC. Translation: CASSLVDGRLGEQYF.